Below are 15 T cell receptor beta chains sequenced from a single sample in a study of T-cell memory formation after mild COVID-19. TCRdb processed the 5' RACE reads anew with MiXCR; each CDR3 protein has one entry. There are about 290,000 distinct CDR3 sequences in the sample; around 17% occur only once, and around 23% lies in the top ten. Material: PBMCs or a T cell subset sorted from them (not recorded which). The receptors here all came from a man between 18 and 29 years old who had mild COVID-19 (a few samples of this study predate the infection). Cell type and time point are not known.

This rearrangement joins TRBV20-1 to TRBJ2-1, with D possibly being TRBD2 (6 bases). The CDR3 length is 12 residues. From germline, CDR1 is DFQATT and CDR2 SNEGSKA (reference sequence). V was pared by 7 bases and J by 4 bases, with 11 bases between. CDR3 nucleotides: TGCAGTGTTACGGGGGAATACAATGAGCAGTTCTTC. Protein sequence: CSVTGEYNEQFF.

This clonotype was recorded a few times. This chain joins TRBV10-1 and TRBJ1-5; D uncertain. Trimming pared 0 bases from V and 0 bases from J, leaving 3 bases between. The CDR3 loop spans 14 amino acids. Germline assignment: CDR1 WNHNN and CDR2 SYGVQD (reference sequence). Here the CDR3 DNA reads TGCGCCAGCAGTGAGTCTGGTAGCAATCAGCCCCAGCATTTT. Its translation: CASSESGSNQPQHF.

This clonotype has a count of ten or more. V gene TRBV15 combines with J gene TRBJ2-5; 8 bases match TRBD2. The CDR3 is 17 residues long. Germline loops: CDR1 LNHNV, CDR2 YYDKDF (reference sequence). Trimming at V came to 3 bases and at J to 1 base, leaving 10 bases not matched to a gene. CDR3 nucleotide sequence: TGTGCCACCAGCAGGCTCCGGGCGGGGGGCCGCCAAGAGACCCAGTACTTC. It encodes CATSRLRAGGRQETQYF.

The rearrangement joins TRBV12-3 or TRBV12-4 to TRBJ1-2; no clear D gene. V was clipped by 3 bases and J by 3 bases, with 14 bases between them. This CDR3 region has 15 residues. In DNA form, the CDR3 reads TGTGCCAGCAGTTTTCATAACCCGGCGGACTATGGCTACACCTTC. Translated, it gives CASSFHNPADYGYTF.

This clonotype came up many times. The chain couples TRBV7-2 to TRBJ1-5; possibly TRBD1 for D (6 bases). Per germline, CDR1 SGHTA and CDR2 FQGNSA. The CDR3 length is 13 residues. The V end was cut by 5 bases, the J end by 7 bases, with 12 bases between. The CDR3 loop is CASSTRGNQPQHF. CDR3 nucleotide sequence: TGTGCCAGCAGCACCAGGGGTAACCAGCCCCAGCATTTT.

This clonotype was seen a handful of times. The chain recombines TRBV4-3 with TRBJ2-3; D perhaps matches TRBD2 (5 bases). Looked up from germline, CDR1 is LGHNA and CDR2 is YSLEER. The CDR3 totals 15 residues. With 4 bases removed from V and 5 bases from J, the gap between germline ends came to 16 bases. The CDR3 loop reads CASSPSGLDGDTQYF. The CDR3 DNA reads TGCGCCAGCAGCCCCAGCGGTTTGGACGGAGATACGCAGTATTTT.

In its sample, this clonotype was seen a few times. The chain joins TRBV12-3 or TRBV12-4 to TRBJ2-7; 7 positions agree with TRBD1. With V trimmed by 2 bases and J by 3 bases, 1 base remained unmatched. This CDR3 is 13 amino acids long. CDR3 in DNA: TGTGCCAGCAGTTTATCAGGGGGCTACGAGCAGTACGTC. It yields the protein CASSLSGGYEQYV.

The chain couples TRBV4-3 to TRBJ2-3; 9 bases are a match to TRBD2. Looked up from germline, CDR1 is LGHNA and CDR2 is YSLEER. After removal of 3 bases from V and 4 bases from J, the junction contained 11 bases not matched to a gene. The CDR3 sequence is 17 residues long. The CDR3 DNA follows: TGCGCCAGCAGCCATTCGCGGGGTAGCGGGGGTTCAGATACGCAGTATTTT. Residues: CASSHSRGSGGSDTQYF.

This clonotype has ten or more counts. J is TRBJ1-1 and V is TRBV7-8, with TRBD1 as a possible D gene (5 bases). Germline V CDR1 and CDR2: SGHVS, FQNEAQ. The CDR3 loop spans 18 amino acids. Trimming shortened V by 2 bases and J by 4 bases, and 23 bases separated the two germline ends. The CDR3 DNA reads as TGTGCCAGCAGCTTACGGGGCAGGCTAGGTAGGACTTTCACTGAAGCTTTCTTT. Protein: CASSLRGRLGRTFTEAFF.

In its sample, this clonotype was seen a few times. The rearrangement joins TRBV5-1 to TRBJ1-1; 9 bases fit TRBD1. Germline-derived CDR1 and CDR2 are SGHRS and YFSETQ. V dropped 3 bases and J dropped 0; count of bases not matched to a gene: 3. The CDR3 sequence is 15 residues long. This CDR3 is CASSWGQGLNTEAFF. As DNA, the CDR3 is TGCGCCAGCAGCTGGGGACAGGGCCTGAACACTGAAGCTTTCTTT.

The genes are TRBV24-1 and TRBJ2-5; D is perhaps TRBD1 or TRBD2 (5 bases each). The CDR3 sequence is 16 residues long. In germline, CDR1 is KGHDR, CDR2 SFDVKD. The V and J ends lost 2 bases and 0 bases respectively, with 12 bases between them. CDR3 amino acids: CATSDSGPKYQETQYF. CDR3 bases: TGTGCCACCAGTGATTCGGGACCGAAGTACCAAGAGACCCAGTACTTC.

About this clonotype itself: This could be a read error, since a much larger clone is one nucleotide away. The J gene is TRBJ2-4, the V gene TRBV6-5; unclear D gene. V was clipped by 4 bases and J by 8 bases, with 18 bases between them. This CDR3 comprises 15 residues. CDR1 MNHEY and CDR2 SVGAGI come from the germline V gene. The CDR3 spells CASSSRRAMWDIQYF. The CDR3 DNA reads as TGTGCCAGCAGTTCGAGAAGGGCCATGTGGGACATTCAGTACTTC.

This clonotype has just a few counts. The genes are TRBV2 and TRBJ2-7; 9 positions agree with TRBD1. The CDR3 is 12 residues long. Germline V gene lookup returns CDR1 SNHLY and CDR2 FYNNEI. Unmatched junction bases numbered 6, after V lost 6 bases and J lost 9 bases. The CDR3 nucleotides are TGTGCCAGCAGCCCGGACAGGGGATGGCAGTACGTC. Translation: CASSPDRGWQYV.

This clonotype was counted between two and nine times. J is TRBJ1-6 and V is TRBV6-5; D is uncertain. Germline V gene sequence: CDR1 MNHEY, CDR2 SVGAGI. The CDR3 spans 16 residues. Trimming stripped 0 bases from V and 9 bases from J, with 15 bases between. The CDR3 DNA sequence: TGTGCCAGCAGTTACTCGGAGCCACTCGCCGGTTCACCCCTCCACTTT. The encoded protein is CASSYSEPLAGSPLHF.

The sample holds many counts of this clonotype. CDR3 nucleotides: TGTGCCAGCAGCTCGTTGAAAACAGGGTACGAGCAGTACTTC. Its protein is CASSSLKTGYEQYF. The V call is TRBV11-2, the J call TRBJ2-7, with D maybe TRBD1 (6 bases). Germline CDR1 and CDR2: SGHAT and FQNNGV. CDR3 length equals 14 residues. V shed 4 bases and J shed 4 bases, with 14 bases lying between them.